This passage covers 24 T cell receptor beta chains from one sample sequenced in a study of human T cells and chemical hapten exposure. TCRdb re-called the RACE reads through MiXCR, storing one row per CDR3 protein. The sample includes 190,000 or so distinct CDR3 sequences, around 25% of them seen just once. As to time point: patch test 3, about 24 weeks after DPC sensitization. Specified treatment: therapeutic diphenylcyclopropenone sensitization with weekly scalp DPC. This sample comprised whole blood, obtained in connection with sensitization to the hapten diphenylcyclopropenone (DPC). The receptor set was obtained from a woman between 40 and 55 years old with alopecia areata. Some clones in this sample may be carry-over from other donors' samples.

The chain combines TRBV4-2 with TRBJ2-4; a weak D match, TRBD2 (6 bases). The CDR3 is 17 amino acids. V lost 0 bases and J 0 bases, leaving 12 bases between the germline ends. The germline V gene has CDR1 LGHNA and CDR2 YNFKEQ. CDR3: CASSQDVTGLAKNIQYF. CDR3 in DNA: TGTGCCAGCAGCCAAGATGTGACGGGACTAGCCAAAAACATTCAGTACTTC.

The V and J genes are TRBV7-2 and TRBJ2-2; tentative D call: TRBD2 (6 bases). There are 15 residues in the CDR3. Between the trimmed V and J ends, which lost 0 bases and 5 bases, there was a span of 10 bases. The germline gives CDR1 SGHTA, CDR2 FQGNSA. Here the CDR3 reads CASSLASGGTGELFF. Written as DNA, the CDR3 is TGTGCCAGCAGCTTAGCGTCCGGAGGGACCGGGGAGCTGTTTTTT.

J is TRBJ2-7 and V is TRBV27; D is unclear. Germline V lookup: CDR1 MNHEY, CDR2 SMNVEV (reference sequence). The CDR3 runs 14 residues. Trimming removed 6 bases from V and 1 base from J, with 13 bases in between. The CDR3 protein is CASSPTPWSYEQYF. The CDR3, as DNA: TGTGCCAGCAGCCCTACGCCGTGGTCCTACGAGCAGTACTTC.

This clonotype was seen more than once but under ten times. The J gene is TRBJ2-1, the V gene TRBV4-3, with 10 bases that match TRBD2. The V gene end was trimmed by 0 bases and the J gene end by 7 bases; junction bases not matched to a gene: 3. Germline V gives CDR1 LGHNA, CDR2 YSLEER. The CDR3 consists of 15 residues. In DNA form, the CDR3 reads TGCGCCAGCAGCCAAGAAAGCGGGAGGGTTAATGAGCAGTTCTTC. Protein sequence: CASSQESGRVNEQFF.

This sequence joins TRBV12-3 or TRBV12-4 and TRBJ2-1; D is unclear. The CDR3 totals 13 residues. The germline V and J ends were trimmed by 1 base and 13 bases, with 14 bases remaining between them. CDR3 residues: CASSLGVELLQFF. Written as DNA, the CDR3 is TGTGCCAGCAGTTTAGGGGTAGAACTCCTCCAGTTCTTC.

V and J are TRBV7-2 and TRBJ2-2; the D is unclear. Trimming cost V 6 bases and J 3 bases, with 5 bases left between them. The CDR3 extends over 12 amino acids. CDR1 is SGHTA, CDR2 FQGNSA, per germline. The CDR3 is CASSFDTGELFF. The CDR3 nucleotides are TGTGCCAGCAGTTTCGACACCGGGGAGCTGTTTTTT.

This clonotype was counted a few times. The chain carries TRBV20-1 and TRBJ2-5, with D tentatively TRBD2 (5 bases). Per germline, CDR1 DFQATT and CDR2 SNEGSKA (reference sequence). This CDR3 spans 15 amino acids. Trimming stripped 4 bases from V and 5 bases from J, with 20 bases between. The CDR3 region is CSAIFLAGRWETQYF. The CDR3 coding sequence is TGCAGTGCTATTTTTCTAGCAGGTCGCTGGGAGACCCAGTACTTC.

This clonotype was counted at least ten times. This rearrangement joins TRBV6-4 to TRBJ1-1; D is perhaps TRBD1 (6 bases). CDR1 is MRHNA and CDR2 is SNTAGT in the germline V gene. The CDR3 is made up of 13 amino acids. V shed 7 bases and J shed 10 bases, with 19 bases lying between them. The CDR3 protein is CASTASPWGPAFF. The CDR3 nucleotides are TGTGCCAGCACTGCCTCTCCGTGGGGGCCAGCTTTCTTT.

The CDR3 sequence is CASSPTTTYEQYF. The DNA for the CDR3 is TGCGCCAGCAGCCCCACGACCACCTACGAGCAGTACTTC. This sequence joins TRBV5-1 and TRBJ2-7, with D unresolved. Trimming removed 4 bases at V and 2 bases at J, with 10 bases between. The CDR3 is 13 amino acids. The germline V gene has CDR1 SGHRS and CDR2 YFSETQ.

This chain connects TRBV11-2 to TRBJ2-6; 10 bases match TRBD1. This CDR3 has 18 amino acids. J was trimmed by 4 bases and V by 1 base; bases with no gene match: 7. CDR1 is SGHAT, CDR2 FQNNGV, per germline. The CDR3 reads CASSLVGTGVRGANVLTF. In DNA form, the CDR3 reads TGTGCCAGCAGCTTAGTGGGGACAGGGGTGCGAGGGGCCAACGTCCTGACTTTC.

This clonotype was counted only a few times. V and J are TRBV11-3 and TRBJ2-7; D possibly corresponds to TRBD2 (6 bases). V lost 3 bases, J lost 8 bases, and 14 bases lay in between. In germline, CDR1 is SGHNT, CDR2 YENEEA. The CDR3 sequence is 13 residues long. The CDR3 region is CASSFTGEGKQYF. In DNA, the CDR3 is TGTGCCAGCAGCTTCACGGGGGAAGGGAAGCAGTACTTC.

In this sample, this clonotype turned up a few times. J is TRBJ1-1 and V is TRBV28, with 8 bases that match TRBD1. J lost 1 base, V lost 6 bases, and 7 bases had no gene match. This CDR3 has 15 residues. Germline values: CDR1 MDHEN, CDR2 SYDVKM. CDR3 sequence: CASSRGQARNTEAFF. The CDR3 DNA follows: TGTGCCAGCAGCAGGGGACAGGCAAGGAACACTGAAGCTTTCTTT.

This clonotype was seen many times. The rearrangement links TRBV29-1 to TRBJ2-1; D unresolved. Germline CDR1 and CDR2: SQVTM and ANQGSEA. Trimming removed 7 bases from V and 9 bases from J, with 10 bases in between. The CDR3 sequence is 10 residues long. The DNA for the CDR3 is TGCAGCGCCGGTGACATTGAGCAGTTCTTC. This translates into CSAGDIEQFF.

The rearrangement links TRBV12-3 or TRBV12-4 to TRBJ2-7, with 8 bases matching TRBD1. V shed 7 bases and J 2 bases; nucleotides not matched to a gene: 4. CDR3 length: 13 amino acids. The CDR3 protein is CASTYRGAYEQYF. As DNA, the CDR3 is TGTGCCAGCACCTACAGGGGGGCCTACGAGCAGTACTTC.

The chain joins TRBV27 to TRBJ1-5; D remains unclear. The germline V gene has CDR1 MNHEY and CDR2 SMNVEV (reference sequence). The V and J ends lost 3 bases and 1 base respectively, with 10 bases between them. The CDR3 sequence is 15 residues long. This chain's CDR3 is CASSLSVGSNQPQHF. CDR3 in DNA: TGTGCCAGCAGTTTGAGTGTAGGGAGCAATCAGCCCCAGCATTTT.

This clonotype came up many times. J is TRBJ2-3 and V is TRBV5-1, with D perhaps matching TRBD2 (6 bases). V lost 6 bases and J 10 bases, leaving 18 bases between the germline ends. CDR3 size: 13 residues. In germline, CDR1 is SGHRS, CDR2 YFSETQ. The CDR3 DNA reads as TGCGCCAGCACTAAAAACTGGAGGGATCCGCAGTATTTT. This gives the protein CASTKNWRDPQYF.

This clonotype was seen more than once but under ten times. This chain links TRBV29-1 with TRBJ2-1; maybe TRBD2 (5 bases). V was shortened by 3 bases and J by 4 bases, with 7 bases between the two germline ends. The germline CDR1 and CDR2 sequences are SQVTM and ANQGSEA. The CDR3 spans 12 residues. Here the CDR3 reads CSVERDYNEQFF. As DNA, the CDR3 is TGCAGCGTTGAGAGGGATTACAATGAGCAGTTCTTC.

This chain uses TRBV29-1 with TRBJ2-3; D is undetermined. In germline, CDR1 is SQVTM, CDR2 ANQGSEA. Trimming took 4 bases from V and 1 from J, leaving 3 bases between them. This CDR3 comprises 11 residues. The CDR3 DNA reads TGCAGCGTTGGGCGCACAGATACGCAGTATTTT. This sequence encodes CSVGRTDTQYF.

This clonotype has just a few counts. CDR3 protein: CASSSSSPSGSLYEQYF. In DNA form, the CDR3 reads TGTGCCAGCAGCTCGTCGTCTCCTAGCGGGAGCTTATACGAGCAGTACTTC. The chain has TRBV7-2 and TRBJ2-7; TRBD2 aligns across 10 bases. V dropped 4 bases and J dropped 4; count of bases not matched to a gene: 13. The V gene's germline CDR1 is SGHTA and CDR2 FQGNSA. The CDR3 is 17 amino acids.

V gene TRBV27 combines with J gene TRBJ2-7; D may be TRBD2 (8 bases). The V gene lost 8 bases and the J gene lost 5 bases, with 22 bases spanning the gap. This CDR3 contains 15 residues. Germline V lookup: CDR1 MNHEY, CDR2 SMNVEV (reference sequence). The CDR3 DNA is TGTGCCAGCCGCGGGGGGTGGGGACAGTCCGACGAGCAGTACTTC. The encoded protein is CASRGGWGQSDEQYF.

The rearrangement uses TRBV7-9 and TRBJ2-5, with no clear D. CDR3 length equals 15 residues. The ends were cut back, 0 bases at V and 1 base at J, with 9 bases in the middle. Per the germline V gene, CDR1 is SEHNR and CDR2 is FQNEAQ (reference sequence). The CDR3 sequence: CASSLARQPQETQYF. The CDR3 DNA reads TGTGCCAGCAGCTTAGCCCGTCAGCCCCAAGAGACCCAGTACTTC.

The chain joins TRBV12-3 or TRBV12-4 to TRBJ1-1; D call uncertain. Between the trimmed V and J ends, which lost 1 base and 7 bases, there was a span of 10 bases. The CDR3 totals 13 residues. CDR3 sequence reads: CASSLVVGNEAFF. The CDR3 region has the DNA TGTGCCAGCAGTTTAGTGGTGGGTAATGAAGCTTTCTTT.

The sample holds a few counts of this clonotype. The chain joins TRBV18 to TRBJ1-2, with D hard to call. Trimming took 2 bases from V and 7 from J, leaving 11 bases between them. The V gene's germline CDR1 is KGHSH and CDR2 LQKENI. The CDR3 runs 13 residues. CDR3 region: CASSPDSQGGYTF. The CDR3 region has the DNA TGTGCCAGCTCACCAGACTCACAAGGTGGCTACACCTTC.

Only a few counts were recorded for this clonotype. The gene calls are TRBV6-5 and TRBJ1-2, with D unclear. The CDR3 sequence is 14 residues long. Trimming cost V 6 bases and J 6 bases, with 17 bases left between them. Germline V gives CDR1 MNHEY, CDR2 SVGAGI. This chain's CDR3 is CASRVLAGGNGYTF. The CDR3 bases are TGTGCCAGCAGAGTATTAGCGGGAGGCAATGGCTACACCTTC.